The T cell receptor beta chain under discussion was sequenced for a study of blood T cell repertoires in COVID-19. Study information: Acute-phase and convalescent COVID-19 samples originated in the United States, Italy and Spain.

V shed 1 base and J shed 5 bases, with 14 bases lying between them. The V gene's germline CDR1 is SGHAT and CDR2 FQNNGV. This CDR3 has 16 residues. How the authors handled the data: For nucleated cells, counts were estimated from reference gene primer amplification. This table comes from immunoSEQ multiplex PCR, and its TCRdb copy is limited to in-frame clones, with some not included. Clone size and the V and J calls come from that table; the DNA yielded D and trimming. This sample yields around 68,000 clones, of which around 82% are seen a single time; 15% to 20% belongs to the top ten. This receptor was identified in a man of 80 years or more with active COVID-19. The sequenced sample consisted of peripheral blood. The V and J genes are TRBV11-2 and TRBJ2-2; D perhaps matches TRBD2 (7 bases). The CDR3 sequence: CASSLGGGAKTGELFF. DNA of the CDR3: TGTGCCAGCAGCTTAGGTGGGGGGGCTAAAACCGGGGAGCTGTTTTTT.